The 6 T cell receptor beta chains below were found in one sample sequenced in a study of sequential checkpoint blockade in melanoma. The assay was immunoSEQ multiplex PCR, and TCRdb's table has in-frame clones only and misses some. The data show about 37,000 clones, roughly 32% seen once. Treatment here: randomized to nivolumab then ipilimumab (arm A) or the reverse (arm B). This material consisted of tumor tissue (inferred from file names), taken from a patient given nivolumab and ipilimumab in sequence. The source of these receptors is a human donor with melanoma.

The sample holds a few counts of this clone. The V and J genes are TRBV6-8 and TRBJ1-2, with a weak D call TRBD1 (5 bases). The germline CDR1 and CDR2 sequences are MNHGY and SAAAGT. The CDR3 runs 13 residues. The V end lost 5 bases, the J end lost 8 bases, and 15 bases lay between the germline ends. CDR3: CASSPLEGTGYTF. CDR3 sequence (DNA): TGTGCCAGCAGTCCCCTCGAGGGGACCGGCTACACCTTC.

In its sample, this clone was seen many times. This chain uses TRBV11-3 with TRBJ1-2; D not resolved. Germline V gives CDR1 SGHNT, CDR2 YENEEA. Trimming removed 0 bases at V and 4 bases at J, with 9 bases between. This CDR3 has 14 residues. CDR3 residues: CASSLDAGGYGYTF. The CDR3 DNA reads TGTGCCAGCAGCTTAGATGCGGGTGGCTATGGCTACACCTTC.

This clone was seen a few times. The CDR3 here is CSVGLPGLAGVAYEQYF. The CDR3 DNA reads TGCAGCGTTGGTTTACCGGGACTAGCGGGGGTAGCCTACGAGCAGTACTTC. The V gene is TRBV29-1, the J gene TRBJ2-7, with 14 positions matching TRBD2. CDR1 is SQVTM and CDR2 is ANQGSEA in the germline V gene. This CDR3 region has 17 residues. Trimming at V came to 4 bases and at J to 2 bases, leaving 10 bases not matched to a gene.

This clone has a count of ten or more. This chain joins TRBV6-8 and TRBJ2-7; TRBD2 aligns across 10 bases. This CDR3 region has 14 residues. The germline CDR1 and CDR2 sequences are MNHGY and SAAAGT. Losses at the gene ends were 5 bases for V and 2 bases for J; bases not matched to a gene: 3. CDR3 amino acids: CASSTSGTPYEQYF. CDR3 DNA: TGTGCCAGCAGTACTAGCGGGACGCCCTACGAGCAGTACTTC.

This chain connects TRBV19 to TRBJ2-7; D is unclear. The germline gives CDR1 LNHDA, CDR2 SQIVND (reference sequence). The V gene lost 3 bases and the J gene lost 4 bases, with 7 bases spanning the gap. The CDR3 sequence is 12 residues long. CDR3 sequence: CASSIHGYEQYF. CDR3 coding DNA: TGTGCCAGTAGTATTCACGGTTACGAGCAGTACTTC. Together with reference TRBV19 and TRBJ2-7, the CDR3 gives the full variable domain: DGGITQSPKYLFRKEGQNVTLSCEQNLNHDAMYWYRQDPGQGLRLIYYSQIVNDFQKGDIAEGYSVSREKKESFPLTVTSAQKNPTAFYLCASSIHGYEQYFGPGTRLTVT.

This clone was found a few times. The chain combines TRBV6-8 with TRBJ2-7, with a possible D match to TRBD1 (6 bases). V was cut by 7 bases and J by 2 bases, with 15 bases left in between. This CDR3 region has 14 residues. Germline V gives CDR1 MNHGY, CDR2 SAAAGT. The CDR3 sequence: CASNTGNDAYEQYF. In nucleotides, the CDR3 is TGTGCCAGCAACACAGGGAATGACGCCTACGAGCAGTACTTC.